The rows below give T cell receptor beta chains drawn from one sample of a study of neoadjuvant anti-PD-1 for oral cavity cancer. The repertoire was sequenced with immunoSEQ multiplex PCR; TCRdb's copy has only in-frame clones and lacks some. The sample carries 72,000 or so clones, 83% recorded once. This specimen was PBMCs, taken before nivolumab (anti-PD-1) treatment. Receptors were obtained from a person between 35 and 79 years old with oral cavity squamous cell carcinoma. Both conserved end residues are part of each CDR3. D genes are given only for firm matches. Rows give clone size only sometimes, using once, few, many, or a class for an expanded clone.

.,TRBJ2-1,.,TRBV7-3,CASSFRGSGTDEQFF,TGTGCCAGCAGCTTCCGAGGGAGTGGAACCGATGAGCAGTTCTTC
.,TRBJ2-7,once,TRBV10-3,CAISLGGTQSYEQYF,TGTGCCATCAGTCTCGGGGGCACGCAGTCCTACGAGCAGTACTTC
.,TRBJ2-5,once,TRBV28,CASSPTGYRETQYF,TGTGCCAGCAGTCCCACAGGGTATCGAGAGACCCAGTACTTC
.,TRBJ1-4,.,TRBV21-1,CASSKALHAREEKLFF,TGTGCCAGCAGCAAAGCGCTCCACGCAAGAGAGGAAAAACTGTTTTTT
TRBD1,TRBJ2-7,.,TRBV27,CASRPDRGLGPPTYEQYF,TGTGCCAGCAGGCCGGACAGGGGGTTGGGGCCCCCAACCTACGAGCAGTACTTC
.,TRBJ2-7,.,TRBV30,CAWSDGQHYEQYF,TGTGCCTGGAGTGACGGACAGCACTACGAGCAGTACTTC
.,TRBJ2-1,.,TRBV6-6,CASSYSITSSYNEQFF,TGTGCCAGCAGTTACTCGATAACTAGCTCCTACAATGAGCAGTTCTTC
TRBD1,TRBJ2-3,.,TRBV6-4,CASSESDRVTDTQYF,TGTGCCAGCAGTGAATCGGACAGGGTAACAGATACGCAGTATTTT
.,TRBJ1-2,.,TRBV4-1,CASSQDGGGRGYTF,TGCGCCAGCAGCCAAGACGGGGGAGGGCGCGGCTACACCTTC
.,TRBJ1-2,.,TRBV6-5,CASSQTYRENYGYTF,TGTGCCAGCAGTCAGACATACAGGGAGAACTATGGCTACACCTTC
.,TRBJ1-2,.,TRBV9,CASSVGGDYGYTF,TGTGCCAGCAGCGTGGGAGGGGACTATGGCTACACCTTC
TRBD1,TRBJ1-2,.,TRBV19,CASTSGAGTGGYGYTF,TGTGCCAGTACCAGTGGAGCTGGGACAGGGGGCTATGGCTACACCTTC
TRBD2,TRBJ2-5,once,TRBV18,CASSPRGGLGVQETQYF,TGTGCCAGCTCACCCCGGGGAGGGCTCGGGGTTCAAGAGACCCAGTACTTC
TRBD1,TRBJ2-7,.,TRBV7-8,CASSPLPGQGSPYEQYF,TGTGCCAGCAGCCCCCTGCCGGGACAGGGCAGCCCCTACGAGCAGTACTTC
TRBD1,TRBJ1-2,.,TRBV12-5,CASGLVRRPGGFHYGYTF,TGTGCTAGTGGTTTGGTACGGCGCCCAGGGGGGTTCCACTATGGCTACACCTTC
.,TRBJ2-7,.,TRBV11-2,CASSSFLGTYEQYF,TGTGCCAGCAGCTCATTTTTGGGAACCTACGAGCAGTACTTC
.,TRBJ1-1,.,TRBV18,CASSPRSAMNTEAFF,TGTGCCAGCTCACCGCGGTCGGCCATGAACACTGAAGCTTTCTTT
TRBD2,TRBJ2-3,.,TRBV5-1,CASSLARLAGGDTQYF,TGCGCCAGCAGCTTGGCACGGCTAGCGGGAGGAGATACGCAGTATTTT
.,TRBJ1-5,.,TRBV9,CASSLKGLSDQPQHF,TGTGCCAGCAGTCTAAAGGGACTGTCGGATCAGCCCCAGCATTTT
TRBD2,TRBJ2-3,once,TRBV7-9,CASSSGLASDTQYF,TGTGCCAGCAGCTCAGGACTAGCGTCAGATACGCAGTATTTT
TRBD1,TRBJ2-6,.,TRBV7-9,CASSPGGAGANVLTF,TGTGCCAGCAGCCCAGGGGGTGCTGGGGCCAACGTCCTGACTTTC
TRBD2,TRBJ2-2,.,TRBV5-1,CASSPQTSDTGELFF,TGCGCCAGCAGCCCGCAGACTAGCGACACCGGGGAGCTGTTTTTT
TRBD1,TRBJ1-4,.,TRBV9,CASSPQTGINEKLFF,TGTGCCAGCAGCCCTCAGACAGGGATTAATGAAAAACTGTTTTTT
.,TRBJ2-5,.,TRBV9,CASSVGRGAETQYF,TGTGCCAGCAGCGTAGGGCGGGGTGCAGAGACCCAGTACTTC
.,TRBJ2-5,few,TRBV7-2,CASSLWYGETQYF,TGTGCCAGCAGCTTATGGTATGGAGAGACCCAGTACTTC
.,TRBJ2-5,few,TRBV4-1,CASSQEETQYF,TGCGCCAGCAGCCAAGAAGAGACCCAGTACTTC
.,TRBJ2-7,.,TRBV5-6,CASSFLPRAGINYEQYF,TGTGCCAGCAGCTTTCTCCCAAGGGCAGGGATAAACTACGAGCAGTACTTC
.,TRBJ1-1,.,TRBV7-9,CASLLGLNTEAFF,TGTGCCAGCCTCCTGGGGCTGAACACTGAAGCTTTCTTT
TRBD1,TRBJ2-2,.,TRBV7-9,CASSSQGTGELFF,TGTGCCAGCAGCTCACAGGGGACCGGGGAGCTGTTTTTT
.,TRBJ2-1,.,TRBV5-1,CASSPRLSRNEQFF,TGCGCCAGCAGCCCAAGGCTCAGTAGGAATGAGCAGTTCTTC
.,TRBJ2-7,.,TRBV5-1,CASSLVQAPSSSYEQYF,TGCGCCAGCAGCTTAGTACAGGCCCCTTCTAGCTCCTACGAGCAGTACTTC
TRBD2,TRBJ2-1,once,TRBV7-3,CASSPPSGGPRGEQFF,TGTGCCAGCAGCCCCCCGTCGGGAGGGCCTAGGGGGGAGCAGTTCTTC
TRBD1,TRBJ1-2,.,TRBV5-1,CASSLEAGGNYGYTF,TGCGCCAGCAGCTTGGAGGCAGGGGGCAACTATGGCTACACCTTC
.,TRBJ2-5,few,TRBV7-2,CASSLNRETQYF,TGTGCCAGCAGCTTAAATAGGGAGACCCAGTACTTC
TRBD2,TRBJ2-3,once,TRBV30,CAWKRGQADTQYF,TGTGCCTGGAAGCGGGGCCAGGCAGATACGCAGTATTTT
.,TRBJ1-2,.,TRBV7-9,CASSLEGWGDYGYTF,TGTGCCAGCAGCTTAGAAGGGTGGGGCGACTATGGCTACACCTTC
TRBD2,TRBJ2-3,.,TRBV5-4,CASSDRLAGGRTDTQYF,TGTGCCAGCAGCGACAGACTAGCGGGGGGGAGAACAGATACGCAGTATTTT
TRBD2,TRBJ2-2,once,TRBV7-8,CASTPLRLAGGTGELFF,TGTGCCAGCACCCCCCTCCGACTAGCGGGTGGCACCGGGGAGCTGTTTTTT
.,TRBJ2-1,once,TRBV7-3,CASSLEGSSYNEQFF,TGTGCCAGCAGCTTAGAGGGGAGCTCCTACAATGAGCAGTTCTTC
.,TRBJ1-1,.,TRBV6-5,CASRAGVTEAFF,TGTGCCAGCAGAGCAGGGGTCACTGAAGCTTTCTTT
TRBD1,TRBJ1-1,.,TRBV27,CASTRTGRTEAFF,TGTGCCAGCACCAGGACAGGGAGGACTGAAGCTTTCTTT
.,TRBJ2-2,.,TRBV11-2,CASSLAGALNTGELFF,TGTGCCAGCAGCTTAGCCGGGGCCCTGAACACCGGGGAGCTGTTTTTT
TRBD2,TRBJ2-1,.,TRBV7-9,CASSSRYGRTGSYNEQFF,TGTGCCAGCAGCTCCCGATACGGGAGGACGGGCTCCTACAATGAGCAGTTCTTC
TRBD1,TRBJ1-2,.,TRBV6-1,CASSEGGQLYGYTF,TGTGCCAGCAGTGAAGGGGGACAGCTCTATGGCTACACCTTC